The 8 T cell receptor beta chains in this list originate from one sample, sequenced in a study of blood T cell repertoires in COVID-19 (dated by TCRdb to the early 2020s). The library was generated by the immunoSEQ multiplex PCR assay. TCRdb's version of the immuneACCESS table is confined to in-frame rearrangements and falls short of the full clone set. An unresolved V gene accounts for under half of the shortfall where checked; the remainder is of unknown origin. The sample records under 250,000 clones, more than 70% of which are singletons. Roughly 8.8% of the sample comes from the top ten. The sequencing sample was made of peripheral blood. These receptors came from a woman in her forties or fifties with acute or convalescent COVID-19.

This chain connects TRBV12-5 to TRBJ2-3; 10 bases line up with TRBD2. Germline loops: CDR1 LGHNT, CDR2 FRNRAP. The CDR3 sequence is 17 residues long. The V segment lost 1 base and the J segment 1 base; nucleotides outside the gene matches: 5. The CDR3 loop reads CASGLGTSGTGTDTQYF. In DNA form, the CDR3 reads TGTGCTAGTGGTTTGGGGACTAGCGGAACTGGCACAGATACGCAGTATTTT.

The chain joins TRBV6-4 to TRBJ2-3; possible D gene TRBD1, 6 bases. CDR3 length equals 14 residues. Trimming shortened V by 3 bases and J by 6 bases, and 13 bases separated the two germline ends. Germline CDR1 MRHNA, CDR2 SNTAGT. CDR3 loop: CASSDQGTRDTQYF. The CDR3 DNA sequence: TGTGCCAGCAGTGATCAGGGGACGAGGGATACGCAGTATTTT.

The J gene is TRBJ1-2, the V gene TRBV5-1; tentative D call: TRBD1 (5 bases). This CDR3 contains 14 residues. The germline CDR1 and CDR2 sequences are SGHRS and YFSETQ. Deletions cut 0 bases from V and 7 bases from J, with 13 bases between. The CDR3 bases are TGCGCCAGCAGCTTGGAAGGTAGGGGTAGTGGCTACACCTTC. It yields the protein CASSLEGRGSGYTF. The entire variable domain, with the rest obtained from reference TRBV5-1 and TRBJ1-2, is as follows: KAGVTQTPRYLIKTRGQQVTLSCSPISGHRSVSWYQQTPGQGLQFLFEYFSETQRNKGNFPGRFSGRQFSNSRSEMNVSTLELGDSALYLCASSLEGRGSGYTFGSGTRLTVV.

This chain uses TRBV4-1 with TRBJ1-2; 8 bases are shared with TRBD1. The CDR3 runs to 15 residues. Germline V gene data show CDR1 as MGHRA and CDR2 as YSYEKL. V lost 0 bases, J lost 8 bases, and 8 bases stayed unmatched. The CDR3 bases are TGCGCCAGCAGCCAAGACAGGGGGCTCTTTGGGGGCTACACCTTC. Protein sequence: CASSQDRGLFGGYTF.

The chain recombines TRBV5-4 with TRBJ1-3; TRBD1 agrees at 7 bases. There are 18 residues in the CDR3. The junction had 17 bases not matched to a gene; V was cut back by 4 bases and J by 4 bases. Germline V gene sequence: CDR1 SGHNT, CDR2 YYREEE (reference sequence). The CDR3 loop reads CASSPDGAGGFIGNTIYF. CDR3 DNA sequence: TGTGCCAGCAGCCCCGACGGTGCAGGGGGGTTTATAGGAAACACCATATATTTT.

To note about this clone: The sample holds other DNA sequences that translate to the same CDR3. The rearrangement links TRBV27 to TRBJ2-6; a possible D gene is TRBD2 (6 bases). CDR3 size: 14 residues. Trimming stripped 4 bases from V and 2 bases from J, with 6 bases between. The germline CDR1 and CDR2 sequences are MNHEY and SMNVEV (reference sequence). CDR3 sequence reads: CASSSGAGANVLTF. In DNA, the CDR3 is TGTGCCAGCAGTTCGGGGGCTGGGGCCAACGTCCTGACTTTC.

V is TRBV5-1 and J is TRBJ2-5; a weak D match, TRBD2 (5 bases). V shed 6 bases and J shed 2 bases, with 11 bases lying between them. Germline V CDR1 and CDR2: SGHRS, YFSETQ. This CDR3 region has 13 residues. CDR3 amino acids: CASKRGNQETQYF. The CDR3 coding sequence is TGCGCCAGCAAACGGGGAAATCAAGAGACCCAGTACTTC.

Only one count was recorded for this clone. The chain links TRBV6-4 to TRBJ1-1; tentatively, D is TRBD1 (5 bases). V shed 8 bases and J shed 0 bases, with 10 bases lying between them. CDR1 is MRHNA and CDR2 is SNTAGT in the germline V gene. CDR3 length: 13 residues. CDR3 DNA: TGTGCCAGCTCGCGACAGTTGAACACTGAAGCTTTCTTT. Amino acid sequence: CASSRQLNTEAFF.